One T cell receptor (beta chain) is described in this entry. The record originates from a study of blood T cell repertoires in COVID-19. About the study: Italy, Spain and the United States were the sources of the convalescent and acute COVID-19 samples.

In the authors' workflow: Amplification from reference gene primers served as the basis for estimated nucleated cell counts. Profiled with immunoSEQ multiplex PCR; TCRdb holds only in-frame clones, not every one. For V, J and clone size, that table is used; D and trimming come from the DNA. The sample lists tens of thousands of clones, around nine tenths occurring once. This TCR derives from a woman at least 80 years old with acute or convalescent COVID-19. The sequenced material came from peripheral blood.

The CDR3 region is CASSLAYPQDNEQFF. DNA for the CDR3: TGCGCCAGCAGCTTGGCCTACCCCCAGGACAATGAGCAGTTCTTC. The V gene is TRBV5-1, the J gene TRBJ2-1, with D unresolved. The CDR3 has 15 amino acids. Germline CDR1 reads SGHRS; CDR2 reads YFSETQ. V was clipped by 0 bases and J by 5 bases, with 12 bases between them.